This T cell receptor (beta chain) was sequenced for a study of regulatory T cells in long-lasting Graves disease. Study in general: Persistent cases were those of Graves' disease that involved over 5 years of antithyroid drugs with positive TSH receptor antibodies. Study-wide results and caveats: Thyroid tissue went unstudied; only peripheral blood was examined. Gene preferences differed: TRBV28, TRBJ1-2, TRBJ2-5 in persistent cases.

Stated time point: persistent/refractory GD, antithyroid drugs over 5 years with positive TRAb. The TCR library was made from RNA extracted from PBMCs. Graves' disease diagnoses used American Thyroid Association guidelines. As regards this clonotype: Its target is unknown.

Looked up from germline, CDR1 is MNHEY and CDR2 is SMNVEV (reference sequence). The CDR3 sequence is 17 residues long. The V segment lost 5 bases and the J segment 5 bases; nucleotides outside the gene matches: 14. Researchers made TCR beta libraries by using iRepertoire HTBI primers and running Arm-PCR on CDR3 regions. TCRdb re-analysed the multiplex PCR reads in MiXCR, keeping a single row per CDR3 protein. The data show 500,000 to 700,000 distinct CDR3 sequences, 30% seen once. This sequence originates from a female donor with Graves disease. Sequenced material: peripheral blood mononuclear cells (PBMCs), taken when the disease was refractory, from a patient treated with antithyroid drugs. The chain recombines TRBV27 with TRBJ1-5, with 8 bases that match TRBD1. The CDR3 protein is CASSARSTGALYQPQHF. CDR3 in DNA: TGTGCCAGCAGTGCACGGTCGACAGGGGCCCTTTATCAGCCCCAGCATTTT.